The 5 T cell receptor beta chains below were found in one sample sequenced in a study of CD8+ T cells in alopecia areata. cDNA serving as the sequencing template came from extracted, reverse transcribed RNA. Some clones are missing from TCRdb's copy, which holds only in-frame ones; the method was immunoSEQ multiplex PCR. The table shows 190,000 or so clones, with 58% occurring only once. Treatment reported: oral pan-JAK inhibitor, 5-10 mg twice daily. The sequences come from CD4+ T cells sorted from blood, collected at week 24, from a patient treated with tofacitinib. The source is a human donor with alopecia areata.

This clone has just a few counts. The chain combines TRBV5-1 with TRBJ2-7, with D tentatively TRBD1 (5 bases). The germline V gene has CDR1 SGHRS and CDR2 YFSETQ. Trimming removed 4 bases from V and 0 bases from J, with 14 bases in between. The CDR3 has 15 residues. This chain's CDR3 is CASSRQGVSSYEQYF. For the CDR3, the DNA is TGCGCCAGCAGCCGCCAAGGGGTTAGCTCCTACGAGCAGTACTTC.

The chain combines TRBV5-6 with TRBJ1-5; D unresolved. Germline V lookup: CDR1 SGHDT, CDR2 YYEEEE. CDR3 size: 16 residues. V was pared by 2 bases and J by 0 bases, with 12 bases between. CDR3 coding DNA: TGTGCCAGCAGCTTATACGGAGATTATAGCAATCAGCCCCAGCATTTT. Translating it yields CASSLYGDYSNQPQHF.

The table lists this clone with a count of one. This sequence joins TRBV6-5 and TRBJ1-1; TRBD1 matches 7 bases. The CDR3 is 14 amino acids. V shed 5 bases, J shed 1 base, and the junction held 4 bases outside the gene matches. The germline CDR1 and CDR2 sequences are MNHEY and SVGAGI. As DNA, the CDR3 is TGTGCCAGCAGTCCAAGGACAGGGAACACTGAAGCTTTCTTT. Translated, it gives CASSPRTGNTEAFF.

The CDR3: CASRYDRGPFYEQYF. DNA for the CDR3: TGTGCCAGCAGATATGACAGGGGACCTTTCTACGAGCAGTACTTC. The chain joins TRBV7-2 to TRBJ2-7; TRBD1 agrees at 8 bases. The CDR3 spans 15 residues. J gave up 3 bases and V 6 bases, and 10 bases lay outside the gene matches. Germline values: CDR1 SGHTA, CDR2 FQGNSA.

This chain uses TRBV14 with TRBJ2-1; D ambiguous. Germline V lookup: CDR1 SGHDN, CDR2 FVKESK. This CDR3 contains 14 residues. V shed 1 base and J shed 3 bases, with 7 bases lying between them. The CDR3 DNA sequence: TGTGCCAGCAGCCAAGTGAATAGCTACAATGAGCAGTTCTTC. Protein: CASSQVNSYNEQFF.